The 27 T cell receptor beta chains given below trace back to one sample, sequenced in a study of shared T cell receptors in the human thymus. Some clones are missing from TCRdb's copy, which holds only in-frame ones; the method was immunoSEQ multiplex PCR. Of hundreds of thousands of clones listed, around 87% are singletons. The same sample was also used in a study of human thymus T cells.

Sequencing was carried out using thymocytes. The receptors were gathered from a boy under three years old with a congenital heart defect.

The chain uses TRBV12-5 and TRBJ1-2; D is ambiguous. Per germline, CDR1 LGHNT and CDR2 FRNRAP. Trimming removed 3 bases from V and 2 bases from J, with 7 bases in between. The CDR3 loop spans 13 amino acids. The DNA for the CDR3 is TGTGCTAGTGGTTTAGACTTAAACTATGGCTACACCTTC. It specifies CASGLDLNYGYTF.

This chain connects TRBV6-5 to TRBJ1-1; 8 positions match TRBD1. Per the germline V gene, CDR1 is MNHEY and CDR2 is SVGAGI. The CDR3 contains 14 residues. The trim removed 2 bases at V and 7 bases at J, leaving 6 bases unmatched. The CDR3 DNA is TGTGCCAGCAGTTACCAGGGGGCGATCGGTGAAGCTTTCTTT. Protein: CASSYQGAIGEAFF.

The chain carries TRBV5-6 and TRBJ1-6, with 8 bases identical to TRBD1. CDR1 is SGHDT and CDR2 is YYEEEE in the germline V gene. Trimming at V came to 4 bases and at J to 9 bases, leaving 12 bases not matched to a gene. The CDR3 extends over 16 amino acids. The CDR3 here is CASSRTGIGAGSPLHF. CDR3 DNA: TGTGCCAGCAGCCGGACAGGGATCGGCGCCGGTTCACCCCTCCACTTT.

This chain connects TRBV4-3 to TRBJ2-1, with 7 positions matching TRBD2. Germline CDR1 LGHNA, CDR2 YSLEER. V lost 2 bases and J lost 3; bases outside the gene matches: 7. This CDR3 has 16 residues. This CDR3 is CASSQKWDYSYNEQFF. The CDR3 DNA follows: TGCGCCAGCAGCCAAAAGTGGGACTATAGCTACAATGAGCAGTTCTTC.

CDR3 loop: CAWSPPFSGRGTTGELFF. The CDR3 DNA sequence: TGTGCCTGGAGTCCTCCCTTTAGCGGGAGGGGGACCACCGGGGAGCTGTTTTTT. The rearrangement links TRBV30 to TRBJ2-2; 11 nucleotides align to TRBD2. Germline V lookup: CDR1 GTSNPN, CDR2 SVGIG (reference sequence). This CDR3 has 18 amino acids. The J segment lost 4 bases and the V segment lost 2 bases, leaving 12 bases of the junction unmatched.

The chain recombines TRBV30 with TRBJ2-5; D might be TRBD2 (5 bases). V dropped 6 bases and J dropped 3 bases, with 11 bases sitting between them. This CDR3 is 12 amino acids long. Germline CDR1 and CDR2: GTSNPN and SVGIG (reference sequence). DNA of the CDR3: TGTGCCTGCACCAGCGGAAAAGAGACCCAGTACTTC. Protein sequence: CACTSGKETQYF.

This clone was seen only once. The gene calls are TRBV5-5 and TRBJ2-7; D not certain. The CDR3 is 12 residues long. V lost 4 bases, J lost 2 bases, and 7 bases lay in between. Looked up from germline, CDR1 is SGHKS and CDR2 is YYEKEE (reference sequence). This chain's CDR3 is CASSTGPYEQYF. CDR3 nucleotide sequence: TGTGCCAGCAGCACTGGTCCCTACGAGCAGTACTTC.

The V call is TRBV4-3, the J call TRBJ2-7, with D possibly matching TRBD2 (5 bases). CDR1 LGHNA and CDR2 YSLEER come from the germline V gene. Trimming removed 0 bases from V and 9 bases from J, with 12 bases in between. The CDR3 is 13 amino acids. The CDR3 sequence: CASSQDGLQRQYF. For the CDR3, the DNA is TGCGCCAGCAGCCAAGACGGACTCCAAAGGCAGTACTTC.

The gene calls are TRBV7-9 and TRBJ1-3; 9 bases agree with TRBD1. Per the germline V gene, CDR1 is SEHNR and CDR2 is FQNEAQ (reference sequence). V was pared by 5 bases and J by 1 base, with 3 bases of the junction left unmatched. The CDR3 contains 15 residues. The CDR3 protein is CASSPGTGSGNTIYF. CDR3 bases: TGTGCCAGCAGCCCGGGGACAGGGTCTGGAAACACCATATATTTT.

The sample holds a few counts of this clone. The J gene is TRBJ2-7, the V gene TRBV28; 7 positions match TRBD1. CDR3 length equals 14 residues. V dropped 8 bases and J dropped 5; count of bases not matched to a gene: 12. Germline V CDR1 and CDR2: MDHEN, SYDVKM. CDR3 in DNA: TGTGCCAGCTCCCCTACAGGGGATGGCGACGAGCAGTACTTC. The encoded protein is CASSPTGDGDEQYF.

This clone was counted only a few times. This chain's CDR3 is CASSLGQGVIEQYF. The CDR3 DNA is TGTGCCAGCAGCTTAGGACAGGGGGTCATCGAGCAGTACTTC. This chain connects TRBV7-6 to TRBJ2-7; the match to TRBD1 covers 9 bases. Germline loops: CDR1 SGHVS, CDR2 FNYEAQ. J gave up 6 bases and V 1 base, and 4 bases lay outside the gene matches. There are 14 residues in the CDR3.

The V gene is TRBV5-4, the J gene TRBJ1-1; D is unresolved. CDR1 is SGHNT and CDR2 is YYREEE in the germline V gene (reference sequence). The CDR3 extends over 12 amino acids. Trimming took off 2 bases at V and 5 bases at J, with 7 bases between the two ends. The CDR3 DNA follows: TGTGCCAGCAGCTTCGGGGAGACTGAAGCTTTCTTT. Translating gives CASSFGETEAFF.

The chain joins TRBV30 to TRBJ2-7, with a weak D call TRBD1 (5 bases). CDR1 is GTSNPN, CDR2 SVGIG, per germline (reference sequence). The length of the CDR3 is 15 residues. The V end lost 4 bases, the J end lost 2 bases, and 18 bases lay between the germline ends. CDR3 in DNA: TGTGCCTGGAACCTGCGCCAGGGCAGGCCCTACGAGCAGTACTTC. Protein product: CAWNLRQGRPYEQYF. The entire variable domain, with the rest obtained from reference TRBV30 and TRBJ2-7, is as follows: SQTIHQWPATLVQPVGSPLSLECTVEGTSNPNLYWYRQAAGRGLQLLFYSVGIGQISSEVPQNLSASRPQDRQFILSSKKLLLSDSGFYLCAWNLRQGRPYEQYFGPGTRLTVT.

J is TRBJ2-4 and V is TRBV28, with 7 bases that match TRBD1. V was pared by 5 bases and J by 1 base, with 5 bases of the junction left unmatched. Germline CDR1 MDHEN, CDR2 SYDVKM. This CDR3 comprises 15 residues. CDR3 sequence reads: CASSAPDRAKNIQYF. The CDR3 bases are TGTGCCAGCAGTGCCCCGGACAGGGCCAAAAACATTCAGTACTTC.

The chain carries TRBV28 and TRBJ1-1; D is possibly TRBD1 (6 bases). V was trimmed by 8 bases and J by 1 base, leaving 17 bases between them. CDR3 size: 15 residues. Per the germline V gene, CDR1 is MDHEN and CDR2 is SYDVKM. CDR3 nucleotides: TGTGCCAGCGTCATCACAGGGAAGCCGAACACTGAAGCTTTCTTT. Translated: CASVITGKPNTEAFF.

This chain connects TRBV15 to TRBJ2-3; a possible D gene is TRBD2 (5 bases). V lost 0 bases and J lost 2, with 15 bases in between. Germline CDR1 reads LNHNV; CDR2 reads YYDKDF (reference sequence). The CDR3 extends over 17 amino acids. The DNA of the CDR3 is TGTGCCACCAGCAGAGATAGCAGCGGACTCAACACAGATACGCAGTATTTT. Encoded protein: CATSRDSSGLNTDTQYF.

The chain joins TRBV5-8 to TRBJ1-6, with D unresolved. With 1 base removed from V and 0 bases from J, the gap between germline ends came to 11 bases. The germline V gene has CDR1 SGHTS and CDR2 YDEGEE. The CDR3 loop spans 17 amino acids. The CDR3 region is CASSLRHLASYNSPLHF. CDR3 DNA sequence: TGTGCCAGCAGCTTGCGACACCTAGCCTCCTATAATTCACCCCTCCACTTT.

V is TRBV4-3 and J is TRBJ1-2, with TRBD1 identical over 7 bases. CDR3 size: 14 residues. The V and J ends lost 4 bases and 9 bases, in that order; junction bases with no gene match: 11. Germline-derived CDR1 and CDR2 are LGHNA and YSLEER. Here the CDR3 reads CASSPTRRTGRYTF. In DNA, the CDR3 is TGCGCCAGCAGCCCCACTCGGCGGACAGGCCGCTACACCTTC.

The rearrangement links TRBV29-1 to TRBJ2-2; TRBD1 matches at 9 bases. This CDR3 is built from 13 residues. Germline V gene sequence: CDR1 SQVTM, CDR2 ANQGSEA. The V gene end was trimmed by 5 bases and the J gene end by 8 bases; junction bases not matched to a gene: 6. The CDR3 nucleotides read TGCAGCGTTACAGGGGGCGCAGGGGGGGAGCTGTTTTTT. Protein: CSVTGGAGGELFF.

V usage is TRBV30 and J usage is TRBJ2-2; TRBD1 might be the D (5 bases). The CDR3 sequence is 15 residues long. Germline CDR1 reads GTSNPN; CDR2 reads SVGIG (reference sequence). Trimming took 0 bases from V and 0 from J, leaving 8 bases between them. The CDR3 reads CAWSVLGANTGELFF. The CDR3 DNA follows: TGTGCCTGGAGTGTTTTAGGGGCGAACACCGGGGAGCTGTTTTTT.

The J gene is TRBJ1-2, the V gene TRBV5-4, with unresolved D. V lost 0 bases and J lost 1, with 10 bases in between. Per the germline V gene, CDR1 is SGHNT and CDR2 is YYREEE (reference sequence). This CDR3 comprises 15 residues. In DNA, the CDR3 is TGTGCCAGCAGCTTGGGGCCCTCCCTTAACTATGGCTACACCTTC. It is translated as CASSLGPSLNYGYTF.

V and J are TRBV14 and TRBJ2-2; tentatively, D is TRBD1 (5 bases). Per germline, CDR1 SGHDN and CDR2 FVKESK. This CDR3 is built from 15 residues. The V gene lost 0 bases and the J gene lost 7 bases, with 12 bases spanning the gap. The CDR3, as DNA: TGTGCCAGCAGCCAAGATTGGTCTCAGGGCGGGGAGCTGTTTTTT. As protein: CASSQDWSQGGELFF.

V usage is TRBV11-2 and J usage is TRBJ2-3; the D gene is possibly TRBD2 (5 bases). CDR3 length equals 15 residues. Looked up from germline, CDR1 is SGHAT and CDR2 is FQNNGV. V shed 0 bases and J shed 4 bases, with 11 bases lying between them. The CDR3 protein is CASSLDRRRPDTQYF. The CDR3 DNA reads TGTGCCAGCAGCTTAGATCGGAGGAGACCAGATACGCAGTATTTT.

The chain recombines TRBV9 with TRBJ2-5; 7 bases agree with TRBD1. The CDR3 is 16 residues long. The germline V gene encodes CDR1 SGDLS and CDR2 YYNGEE. V was pared by 0 bases and J by 3 bases, with 8 bases of the junction left unmatched. Here the CDR3 reads CASSVGDRSLEETQYF. CDR3 DNA sequence: TGTGCCAGCAGCGTAGGGGACAGAAGCTTGGAAGAGACCCAGTACTTC.

V gene TRBV6-5 combines with J gene TRBJ2-7, with D possibly matching TRBD1 (7 bases). Germline loops: CDR1 MNHEY, CDR2 SVGAGI. V was clipped by 7 bases and J by 1 base, with 14 bases between them. This CDR3 comprises 14 residues. CDR3 DNA sequence: TGTGCCAGCAACGACAGGGAGGCATCCTACGAGCAGTACTTC. The encoded protein is CASNDREASYEQYF.

This clone turned up a few times. The chain combines TRBV28 with TRBJ1-2; D not resolved. The length of the CDR3 is 14 residues. V lost 8 bases to trimming and J lost 2 bases, with 15 bases between them. CDR1 and CDR2 from the germline V gene are MDHEN and SYDVKM. CDR3: CASGAAGRNYGYTF. The DNA of the CDR3 is TGTGCCAGCGGCGCCGCGGGTAGGAACTATGGCTACACCTTC.

In this sample, this clone turned up once. The rearrangement joins TRBV30 to TRBJ1-6; no clear D gene. The CDR3 is 16 residues long. Germline V lookup: CDR1 GTSNPN, CDR2 SVGIG (reference sequence). Trimming removed 3 bases at V and 9 bases at J, with 21 bases between. CDR3 nucleotides: TGTGCCTGGAGCCGCGCGGCGGTCGCGCAAGGTTCACCCCTCCACTTT. It encodes CAWSRAAVAQGSPLHF.